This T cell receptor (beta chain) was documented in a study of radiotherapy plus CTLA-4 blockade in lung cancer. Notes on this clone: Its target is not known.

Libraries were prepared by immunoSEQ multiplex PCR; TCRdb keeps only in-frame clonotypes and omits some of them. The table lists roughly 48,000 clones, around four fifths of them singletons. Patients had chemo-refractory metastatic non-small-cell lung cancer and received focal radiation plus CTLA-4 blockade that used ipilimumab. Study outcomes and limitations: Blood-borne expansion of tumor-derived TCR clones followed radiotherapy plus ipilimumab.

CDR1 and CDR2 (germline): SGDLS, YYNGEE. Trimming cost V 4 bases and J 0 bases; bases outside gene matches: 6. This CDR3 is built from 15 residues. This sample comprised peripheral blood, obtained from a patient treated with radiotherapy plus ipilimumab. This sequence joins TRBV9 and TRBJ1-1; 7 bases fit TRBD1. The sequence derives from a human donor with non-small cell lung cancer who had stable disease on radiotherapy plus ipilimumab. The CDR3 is CASSSARGMNTEAFF. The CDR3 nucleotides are TGTGCCAGCAGCTCAGCCAGGGGGATGAACACTGAAGCTTTCTTT.